This TCR beta chain was profiled in a study of pediatric ulcerative colitis. The germline V and J ends were trimmed by 5 bases and 3 bases, with 7 bases remaining between them. CDR3 length equals 13 residues. Germline V CDR1 and CDR2: MNHNS, SASEGT. One to two pinch biopsies were taken from the rectum during colonoscopy. Assay: immunoSEQ multiplex PCR; the TCRdb copy retains only in-frame clones and omits some. The sample comprises tens of thousands of clones, around 79% of which are singletons, and under 4% rests with the top ten. The receptor was isolated from a girl aged 10 to 17 with moderate ulcerative colitis. Sequencing was carried out using gut tissue. The chain has TRBV6-1 and TRBJ1-4; D not certain. CDR3 coding DNA: TGTGCCAGCAGTCGGGCGGCTAATGAAAAACTGTTTTTT. Its protein is CASSRAANEKLFF.